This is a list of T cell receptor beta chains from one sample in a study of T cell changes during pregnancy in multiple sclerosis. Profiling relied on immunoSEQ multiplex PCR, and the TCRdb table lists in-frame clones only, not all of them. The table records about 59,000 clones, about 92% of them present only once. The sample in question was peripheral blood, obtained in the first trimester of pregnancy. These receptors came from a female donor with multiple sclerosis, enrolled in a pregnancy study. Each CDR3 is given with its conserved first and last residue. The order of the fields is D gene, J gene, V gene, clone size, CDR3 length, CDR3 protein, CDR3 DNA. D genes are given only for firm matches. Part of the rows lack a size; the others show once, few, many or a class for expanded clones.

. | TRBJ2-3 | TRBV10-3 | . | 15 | CAISESDTGPDTQYF | TGTGCCATCAGTGAGTCGGACACCGGGCCAGATACGCAGTATTTT
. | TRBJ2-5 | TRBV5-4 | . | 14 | CASSTGRMEETQYF | TGTGCCAGCAGCACTGGCAGGATGGAAGAGACCCAGTACTTC
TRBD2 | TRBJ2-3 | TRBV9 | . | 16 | CASSERTSGSTDTQYF | TGTGCCAGCAGTGAAAGGACTAGCGGGAGCACAGATACGCAGTATTTT
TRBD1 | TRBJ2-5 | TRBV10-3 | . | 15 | CAISEGTGTQETQYF | TGTGCCATCAGTGAAGGGACAGGCACTCAAGAGACCCAGTACTTC
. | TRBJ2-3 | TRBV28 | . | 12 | CASSSPADTQYF | TGTGCCAGCAGTTCGCCGGCAGATACGCAGTATTTT
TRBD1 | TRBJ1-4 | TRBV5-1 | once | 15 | CASSPPGQGREKLFF | TGCGCCAGCAGCCCCCCGGGACAGGGTCGTGAAAAACTGTTTTTT
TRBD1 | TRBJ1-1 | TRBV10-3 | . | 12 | CAIRDRSTEAFF | TGTGCCATCAGGGACAGGAGTACTGAAGCTTTCTTT
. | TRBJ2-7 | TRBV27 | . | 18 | CASSVGSAGRLPSYEQYF | TGTGCCAGCAGTGTAGGTAGTGCAGGGCGGTTGCCCTCCTACGAGCAGTACTTC
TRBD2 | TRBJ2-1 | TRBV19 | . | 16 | CASSIVTSASYNEQFF | TGTGCCAGTAGTATCGTCACTAGCGCCTCCTACAATGAGCAGTTCTTC
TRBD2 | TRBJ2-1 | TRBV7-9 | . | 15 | CASSLGLAVGNEQFF | TGTGCCAGCAGCTTAGGACTAGCGGTTGGGAATGAGCAGTTCTTC
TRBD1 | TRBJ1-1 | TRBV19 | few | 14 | CASSRGQLNTEAFF | TGTGCCAGTAGTAGGGGACAGCTGAACACTGAAGCTTTCTTT
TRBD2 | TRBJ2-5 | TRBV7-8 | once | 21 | CASSPHLDGLAGVNPQETQYF | TGTGCCAGCAGCCCTCATCTAGACGGACTAGCGGGAGTCAACCCCCAAGAGACCCAGTACTTC
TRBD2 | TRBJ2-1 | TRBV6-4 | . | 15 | CASSGTGGPYNEQFF | TGTGCCAGCAGTGGTACGGGAGGACCCTACAATGAGCAGTTCTTC
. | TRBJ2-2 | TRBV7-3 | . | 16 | CASSREMAVNTGELFF | TGTGCCAGCAGCCGAGAGATGGCGGTGAACACCGGGGAGCTGTTTTTT
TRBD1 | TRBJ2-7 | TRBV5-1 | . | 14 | CASSFDRGSYEQYF | TGCGCCAGCAGCTTTGACAGGGGGTCCTACGAGCAGTACTTC
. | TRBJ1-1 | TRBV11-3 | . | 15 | CASSPGGRESTEAFF | TGTGCCAGCAGCCCTGGGGGGCGGGAGAGCACTGAAGCTTTCTTT
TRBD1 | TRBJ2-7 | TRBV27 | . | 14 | CASSHRDRAYEQYF | TGTGCCAGCAGTCACCGGGACAGGGCGTACGAGCAGTACTTC
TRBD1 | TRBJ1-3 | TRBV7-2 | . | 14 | CASNPTGDGNTIYF | TGTGCCAGCAACCCGACAGGGGACGGAAACACCATATATTTT
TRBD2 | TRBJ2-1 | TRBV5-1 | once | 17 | CASSAVILAGPYNEQFF | TGCGCCAGCAGCGCCGTAATACTAGCGGGACCTTACAATGAGCAGTTCTTC
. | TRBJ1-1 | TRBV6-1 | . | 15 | CASRDLTVMNTEAFF | TGTGCCAGCAGGGACCTGACAGTCATGAACACTGAAGCTTTCTTT
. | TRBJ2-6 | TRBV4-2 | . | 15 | CASSQTSSGANVLTF | TGTGCCAGCAGCCAAACTAGCTCTGGGGCCAACGTCCTGACTTTC
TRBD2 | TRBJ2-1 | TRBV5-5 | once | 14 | CASRGLTSAHEQFF | TGTGCCAGCAGAGGGTTGACTAGCGCTCATGAGCAGTTCTTC
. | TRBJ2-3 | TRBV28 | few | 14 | CASSFLEAWDTQYF | TGTGCCAGCAGTTTCCTAGAGGCGTGGGATACGCAGTATTTT
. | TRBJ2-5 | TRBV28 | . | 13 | CASSLGRERTQYF | TGTGCCAGCAGTTTAGGCAGGGAAAGGACCCAGTACTTC
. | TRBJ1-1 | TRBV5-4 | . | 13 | CASSTRENTEAFF | TGTGCCAGCAGCACCCGGGAGAACACTGAAGCTTTCTTT
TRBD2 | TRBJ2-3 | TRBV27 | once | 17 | CASSRPYSGNGTDTQYF | TGTGCCAGCAGCCGACCATATAGCGGGAACGGCACAGATACGCAGTATTTT
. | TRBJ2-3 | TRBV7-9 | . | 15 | CASSLAGVGTDTQYF | TGTGCCAGCAGCTTAGCGGGAGTAGGCACAGATACGCAGTATTTT
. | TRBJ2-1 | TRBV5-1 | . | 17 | CASSRERGRTSYNEQFF | TGCGCCAGCAGCCGGGAGAGGGGGCGGACCTCCTACAATGAGCAGTTCTTC
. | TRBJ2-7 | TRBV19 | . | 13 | CATTGRSSYEQYF | TGTGCCACCACAGGCCGGAGCTCCTACGAGCAGTACTTC
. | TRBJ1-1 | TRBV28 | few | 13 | CASTPWEGRAAFF | TGTGCCAGCACTCCCTGGGAGGGCAGGGCAGCTTTCTTT
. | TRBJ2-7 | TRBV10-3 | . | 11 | CAIRSGYEQYF | TGTGCCATCAGGTCAGGCTACGAGCAGTACTTC
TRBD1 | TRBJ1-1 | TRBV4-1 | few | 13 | CASSRQGGTEAFF | TGCGCCAGCAGCAGACAGGGTGGCACTGAAGCTTTCTTT
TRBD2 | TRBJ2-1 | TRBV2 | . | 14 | CASSWTSGYNEQFF | TGTGCCAGCAGTTGGACTAGCGGCTACAATGAGCAGTTCTTC
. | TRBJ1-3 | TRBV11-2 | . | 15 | CASSLVGGSGNTIYF | TGTGCCAGCAGCTTAGTCGGGGGCTCTGGAAACACCATATATTTT
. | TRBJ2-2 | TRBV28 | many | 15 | CASSLPGIKVGELFF | TGTGCCAGCAGTTTACCCGGGATCAAGGTGGGGGAGCTGTTTTTT
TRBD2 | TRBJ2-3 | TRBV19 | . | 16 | CASSFWTSGSTDTQYF | TGTGCCAGTAGTTTCTGGACTAGCGGGAGTACAGATACGCAGTATTTT
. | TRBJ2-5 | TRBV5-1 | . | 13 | CASSLGGLETQYF | TGCGCCAGCAGCTTGGGGGGGCTAGAGACCCAGTACTTC